The source of this T cell receptor beta chain is a study of regulatory T cells in long-lasting Graves disease. Points from the study as a whole: Persistent Graves' disease cases displayed lower TCR diversity than newly diagnosed ones. Comparison showed that persistent patients shared more public clonotypes (2,741) than new patients (about 880).

The V gene end was trimmed by 2 bases and the J gene end by 7 bases; junction bases not matched to a gene: 8. Germline V lookup: CDR1 SNHLY, CDR2 FYNNEI. The CDR3 is made up of 15 amino acids. In its sample, this clonotype was seen many times. Its antigen is currently unknown. Construction of TCR beta libraries relied on iRepertoire HTBI primers and on Arm-PCR targeting CDR3 regions. In TCRdb, the multiplex PCR reads were re-called with MiXCR into one record per CDR3 protein. The data show hundreds of thousands of distinct CDR3 sequences, 15% to 20% seen once. Time point given: newly diagnosed GD, antithyroid drugs for less than 3 months. The TCR library was made from RNA that had been extracted from PBMCs in TRIzol. The sample also formed part of further work on T cells in Graves' hyperthyroidism and ophthalmopathy. That paper adds: It was a median approximately 7.1 months before onset that the model predicted ophthalmopathy.

The V and J genes are TRBV2 and TRBJ2-1; 7 positions match TRBD2. This receptor was identified in a woman in her 30s with Graves disease. The sample in question was peripheral blood mononuclear cells (PBMCs), obtained at new diagnosis, from a patient treated with antithyroid drugs. CDR3 sequence reads: CASSERAGPRNEQFF. CDR3 in DNA: TGTGCCAGCAGTGAAAGAGCGGGGCCTAGGAATGAGCAGTTCTTC.